These 15 T cell receptor beta chains were sequenced from one sample in a study of blood T cell repertoires in COVID-19 (dated by TCRdb to about 2020). Libraries were made using the immunoSEQ multiplex PCR assay. Held by TCRdb, this immuneACCESS table contains in-frame sequences only and omits some clones. Under half of the omission traces to an unresolved V gene where checked; the cause of the rest is unknown. This sample holds about 74,000 clones; 80% to 95% were observed only once. The ten largest account for just over 2.5% of the sample. Sequenced material: peripheral blood. These receptor sequences come from a man between 45 and 60 years old with COVID-19, enrolled during active disease.

V gene TRBV7-3 combines with J gene TRBJ2-2, with a weak D call TRBD1 (5 bases). Germline loops: CDR1 SGHTA, CDR2 FQGTGA. The CDR3 covers 16 residues. Trimming pared 6 bases from V and 5 bases from J, leaving 19 bases between. The CDR3 here is CASSSTGESKTGELFF. DNA of the CDR3: TGTGCCAGCAGTTCTACAGGAGAATCTAAGACCGGGGAGCTGTTTTTT.

The chain joins TRBV2 to TRBJ2-2; D might be TRBD1 (6 bases). Deletions cut 7 bases from V and 6 bases from J, with 21 bases between. The CDR3 consists of 16 residues. From germline, CDR1 is SNHLY and CDR2 FYNNEI. CDR3 DNA sequence: TGTGCCAGCACATGGGGGCAGGGTAGTTGGTCCGGGGAGCTGTTTTTT. This sequence encodes CASTWGQGSWSGELFF.

The chain recombines TRBV27 with TRBJ2-5; the D gene is possibly TRBD1 (6 bases). Germline assignment: CDR1 MNHEY and CDR2 SMNVEV (reference sequence). CDR3 length: 17 amino acids. V was cut by 1 base and J by 1 base, with 16 bases left in between. The CDR3 region is CASSLLLRDTFQETQYF. CDR3 DNA sequence: TGTGCCAGCAGTTTATTATTGAGGGACACCTTCCAAGAGACCCAGTACTTC.

V usage is TRBV19 and J usage is TRBJ1-2; 9 nucleotides line up with TRBD1. V was clipped by 3 bases and J by 8 bases; unmatched bases: 7. Looked up from germline, CDR1 is LNHDA and CDR2 is SQIVND (reference sequence). This CDR3 spans 14 amino acids. This chain's CDR3 is CASSMRQGDDGYTF. DNA of the CDR3: TGTGCCAGTAGTATGCGACAGGGGGACGACGGCTACACCTTC.

The V gene is TRBV30, the J gene TRBJ1-4; a weak D match, TRBD1 (6 bases). Between the trimmed V and J ends, which lost 4 bases and 3 bases, there was a span of 24 bases. The germline V gene encodes CDR1 GTSNPN and CDR2 SVGIG (reference sequence). The CDR3 is 18 amino acids. CDR3 bases: TGTGCCTGGACTCCGGGACATGCCGATATCGGGGCTAATGAAAAACTGTTTTTT. Translation: CAWTPGHADIGANEKLFF.

The V gene is TRBV3-1 (or the pseudogene TRBV3-2), the J gene TRBJ2-1, with 8 bases aligning to TRBD2. V lost 0 bases, J lost 8 bases, and 9 bases stayed unmatched. This CDR3 is 16 amino acids long. Germline V CDR1 and CDR2: LGHDT, YNNKEL (reference sequence). The CDR3 is CASSQDAAGAADEQFF. As DNA, the CDR3 is TGTGCCAGCAGCCAAGATGCAGCGGGAGCTGCCGATGAGCAGTTCTTC.

The V call is TRBV19, the J call TRBJ2-3, with TRBD1 identical over 7 bases. The CDR3 loop spans 16 amino acids. J was trimmed by 2 bases and V by 5 bases; bases with no gene match: 10. CDR1 is LNHDA and CDR2 is SQIVND in the germline V gene (reference sequence). For the CDR3, the DNA is TGTGCCAGTAGTCGCCGTGGCAGGGGGTACACAGATACGCAGTATTTT. Amino acid sequence: CASSRRGRGYTDTQYF.

The table lists this clone with a count of one. This chain joins TRBV4-3 and TRBJ2-3; 8 bases map to TRBD2. With 2 bases clipped from V and 6 bases from J, the junction kept 4 bases outside the gene matches. In germline, CDR1 is LGHNA, CDR2 YSLEER. The CDR3 totals 14 residues. This chain's CDR3 is CASSQLAGGDTQYF. The CDR3 DNA sequence: TGCGCCAGCAGCCAACTGGCGGGAGGTGATACGCAGTATTTT.

V gene TRBV25-1 combines with J gene TRBJ2-5; maybe TRBD1 (6 bases). The V end was cut by 8 bases, the J end by 4 bases, with 14 bases between. Germline V gene sequence: CDR1 MGHDK, CDR2 SYGVNS. This CDR3 has 13 residues. This CDR3 is CASSRGGSETQYF. The CDR3 DNA reads TGTGCCAGCTCCAGGGGCGGATCAGAGACCCAGTACTTC. The full variable domain, in which reference TRBV25-1 and TRBJ2-5 provide the parts outside the CDR3, is EADIYQTPRYLVIGTGKKITLECSQTMGHDKMYWYQQDPGMELHLIHYSYGVNSTEKGDLSSESTVSRIRTEHFPLTLESARPSHTSQYLCASSRGGSETQYFGPGTRLLVL.

J is TRBJ2-7 and V is TRBV2, with D possibly being TRBD1 (5 bases). The CDR3 has 13 amino acids. The germline CDR1 and CDR2 sequences are SNHLY and FYNNEI. The V and J ends lost 6 bases and 2 bases respectively, with 11 bases between them. DNA of the CDR3: TGTGCCAGCAGGCTGAGACAGCCCTACGAGCAGTACGTC. Residues: CASRLRQPYEQYV.

This chain connects TRBV12-5 to TRBJ2-2, with D uncertain. V shed 4 bases and J shed 10 bases, with 10 bases lying between them. The CDR3 is 12 residues long. Looked up from germline, CDR1 is LGHNT and CDR2 is FRNRAP. The CDR3 reads CASGYSSEELFF. The DNA for the CDR3 is TGTGCTAGTGGTTACTCATCTGAGGAGCTGTTTTTT.

The chain has TRBV19 and TRBJ2-5, with 9 bases aligning to TRBD2. This CDR3 is 15 amino acids long. V gave up 4 bases and J gave up 4 bases; unmatched junction bases: 7. Looked up from germline, CDR1 is LNHDA and CDR2 is SQIVND (reference sequence). The CDR3 sequence: CASSRAGTSRETQYF. The DNA for the CDR3 is TGTGCCAGTAGTAGGGCCGGGACTAGCCGAGAGACCCAGTACTTC.

The chain employs TRBV3-1 (or the pseudogene TRBV3-2) and TRBJ2-1, with TRBD1 matching 12 bases. From germline, CDR1 is LGHDT and CDR2 YNNKEL (reference sequence). J lost 6 bases, V lost 0 bases, and 0 bases had no gene match. This CDR3 is built from 15 residues. CDR3 in amino acids: CASSQEGQGANEQFF. The DNA for the CDR3 is TGTGCCAGCAGCCAAGAGGGACAGGGGGCCAATGAGCAGTTCTTC.

The chain carries TRBV5-1 and TRBJ1-2, with 7 bases fitting TRBD1. The CDR3 totals 14 residues. The V segment lost 1 base and the J segment 3 bases; nucleotides outside the gene matches: 3. CDR1 is SGHRS and CDR2 is YFSETQ in the germline V gene. The CDR3, as DNA: TGCGCCAGCAGCTTGTCCGGGACAGACTATGGCTACACCTTC. This gives the protein CASSLSGTDYGYTF. Based on the CDR3 plus reference TRBV5-1 and TRBJ1-2, the full variable domain is KAGVTQTPRYLIKTRGQQVTLSCSPISGHRSVSWYQQTPGQGLQFLFEYFSETQRNKGNFPGRFSGRQFSNSRSEMNVSTLELGDSALYLCASSLSGTDYGYTFGSGTRLTVV.

V usage is TRBV14 and J usage is TRBJ2-1; TRBD2 matches at 10 bases. The V and J ends lost 3 bases and 3 bases, in that order; junction bases with no gene match: 5. This CDR3 is built from 16 residues. Germline V gene data show CDR1 as SGHDN and CDR2 as FVKESK. The CDR3 loop reads CASSHRTSGRYNEQFF. CDR3 nucleotide sequence: TGTGCCAGCAGCCACAGGACTAGCGGACGCTACAATGAGCAGTTCTTC. Variable domain in full (rest from reference TRBV14 and TRBJ2-1): EAGVTQFPSHSVIEKGQTVTLRCDPISGHDNLYWYRRVMGKEIKFLLHFVKESKQDESGMPNNRFLAERTGGTYSTLKVQPAELEDSGVYFCASSHRTSGRYNEQFFGPGTRLTVL.